A single sample is the source of the 19 T cell receptor beta chains below, sequenced in a study of response to subunit inactivated influenza vaccine. TCRdb fed the RT-PCR reads into MiXCR, producing one record per CDR3 protein. Here the sample spans around 490,000 distinct CDR3 sequences, roughly 8.2% being singletons. The source material was PBMCs from blood, sampled about 24 months after vaccination. The receptors were sampled from a man aged 45 to 75 who received an inactivated influenza vaccine.

This clonotype has a handful of counts. This chain joins TRBV25-1 and TRBJ2-7; D is possibly TRBD1 (5 bases). The V and J ends lost 8 bases and 0 bases respectively, with 17 bases between them. This CDR3 is built from 15 residues. In germline, CDR1 is MGHDK, CDR2 SYGVNS. The CDR3 region is CASSAHYRNSYEQYF. As DNA, the CDR3 is TGTGCCAGCTCTGCCCACTACAGGAACTCCTACGAGCAGTACTTC.

The chain joins TRBV29-1 to TRBJ2-2, with 7 bases aligning to TRBD2. This CDR3 contains 14 residues. Trimming at V came to 1 base and at J to 7 bases, leaving 6 bases not matched to a gene. The germline CDR1 and CDR2 sequences are SQVTM and ANQGSEA. CDR3 loop: CSVEGRTRGGELFF. Here the CDR3 DNA reads TGCAGCGTTGAAGGCCGGACTAGGGGCGGGGAGCTGTTTTTT.

The chain joins TRBV12-3 or TRBV12-4 to TRBJ2-1; the match to TRBD1 covers 7 bases. The CDR3 totals 15 residues. The V and J ends lost 6 bases and 2 bases, in that order; junction bases with no gene match: 7. CDR3 coding DNA: TGTGCCAGCAGGAAAACGACAGGGACCTACAATGAGCAGTTCTTC. Residues: CASRKTTGTYNEQFF.

The chain employs TRBV7-2 and TRBJ2-3, with D tentatively TRBD1 (5 bases). Germline CDR1 and CDR2: SGHTA and FQGNSA. Trimming removed 6 bases at V and 3 bases at J, with 16 bases between. This CDR3 comprises 15 residues. The CDR3 DNA sequence: TGTGCCAGCAGTGGCAGGGAAGGCTGGACAGATACGCAGTATTTT. It is translated as CASSGREGWTDTQYF.

This clonotype was seen only a few times. This chain links TRBV11-2 with TRBJ2-4, with D unresolved. With 0 bases removed from V and 0 bases from J, the gap between germline ends came to 12 bases. Germline V lookup: CDR1 SGHAT, CDR2 FQNNGV. CDR3 length: 17 amino acids. DNA of the CDR3: TGTGCCAGCAGCTTAGATCTCCTGAGACTAGCCAAAAACATTCAGTACTTC. Translating gives CASSLDLLRLAKNIQYF.

This clonotype was seen many times. This sequence joins TRBV12-3 or TRBV12-4 and TRBJ1-3, with 7 bases identical to TRBD1. V shed 2 bases, J shed 0 bases, and the junction held 4 bases outside the gene matches. The CDR3 consists of 16 residues. The CDR3 protein is CASSLRGQSSGNTIYF. The CDR3 nucleotides are TGTGCCAGCAGTTTAAGGGGGCAGAGCTCTGGAAACACCATATATTTT.

This clonotype was seen ten or more times. This sequence joins TRBV12-3 or TRBV12-4 and TRBJ2-7, with 8 bases matching TRBD1. Unmatched junction bases numbered 9, after V lost 7 bases and J lost 7 bases. This CDR3 contains 13 residues. The CDR3 nucleotides read TGTGCCAGCACCTTGGGACAGGTGGGAGAGCAGTACTTC. As protein: CASTLGQVGEQYF.

This clonotype was seen ten or more times. This rearrangement joins TRBV29-1 to TRBJ2-5; the match to TRBD1 covers 8 bases. Trimming removed 6 bases from V and 1 base from J; junction bases left unmatched: 1. This CDR3 has 12 residues. CDR1 SQVTM and CDR2 ANQGSEA come from the germline V gene. This chain's CDR3 is CSVGQGQETQYF. In nucleotides, the CDR3 is TGCAGCGTCGGACAGGGCCAAGAGACCCAGTACTTC.

The chain recombines TRBV4-2 with TRBJ2-2; 10 bases fit TRBD1. The germline V gene encodes CDR1 LGHNA and CDR2 YNFKEQ. This CDR3 comprises 17 residues. Losses at the gene ends were 5 bases for V and 4 bases for J; bases not matched to a gene: 10. DNA of the CDR3: TGTGCCAGCAGCTACCCCCCGGGACAGGGGTCCACCGGGGAGCTGTTTTTT. Encoded protein: CASSYPPGQGSTGELFF.

This clonotype has just a few counts. The genes are TRBV29-1 and TRBJ1-1; D gene unclear. V lost 6 bases, J lost 4 bases, and 15 bases lay in between. Germline loops: CDR1 SQVTM, CDR2 ANQGSEA. The CDR3 loop spans 13 amino acids. The CDR3 DNA is TGCAGCGTACCCCCCTCGGGTGGCACTGAAGCTTTCTTT. Translated: CSVPPSGGTEAFF.

This clonotype was counted at least ten times. J is TRBJ2-2 and V is TRBV7-2; TRBD2 agrees at 10 bases. Germline lookup yields CDR1 SGHTA and CDR2 FQGNSA. The V segment lost 2 bases and the J segment 1 base; nucleotides outside the gene matches: 1. The CDR3 loop spans 16 amino acids. CDR3 coding DNA: TGTGCCAGCAGCTTACTAGCGGGAGAGAACACCGGGGAGCTGTTTTTT. As protein: CASSLLAGENTGELFF.

This sequence joins TRBV20-1 and TRBJ2-5; 13 bases match TRBD2. There are 15 residues in the CDR3. Germline V gives CDR1 DFQATT, CDR2 SNEGSKA (reference sequence). Trimming cost V 5 bases and J 4 bases; bases outside gene matches: 7. The CDR3 DNA is TGCAGTGCTCCCCGGACTAGCGGGAGAGGAGAGACCCAGTACTTC. Translation gives CSAPRTSGRGETQYF.

This clonotype was found many times. CDR3 residues: CAISDGGGQETQYF. DNA of the CDR3: TGTGCCATCAGTGATGGAGGGGGGCAAGAGACCCAGTACTTC. The rearrangement joins TRBV10-3 to TRBJ2-5; either TRBD1 or TRBD2 may supply D (6 bases each). Per germline, CDR1 ENHRY and CDR2 SYGVKD. This CDR3 contains 14 residues. V was shortened by 3 bases and J by 2 bases, with 10 bases between the two germline ends.

The V call is TRBV6-2 or TRBV6-3, the J call TRBJ2-2; 9 nucleotides line up with TRBD2. Germline V lookup: CDR1 MNHEY, CDR2 SVGEGT. The junction had 12 bases not matched to a gene; V was cut back by 4 bases and J by 0 bases. The CDR3 runs 19 residues. CDR3 DNA: TGTGCCAGCAGTTCCGGCCGCGGGAGGGAAACCTCGAACACCGGGGAGCTGTTTTTT. It yields the protein CASSSGRGRETSNTGELFF.

This clonotype was picked up one time. One end of the junction varies from germline; a read error may be responsible. V is TRBV9 and J is TRBJ2-2, with 11 bases identical to TRBD2. The CDR3 is made up of 19 amino acids. Germline assignment: CDR1 SGDLS and CDR2 YYNGEE. The CDR3 DNA reads as TGTGCCAGCAGCGCTCCGGGACTAGCGGCGGTCGGCGGCACCGGGGAGCTGGTTTTT. Translated: CASSAPGLAAVGGTGELVF.

This clonotype came up a few times. This chain connects TRBV20-1 to TRBJ2-7; TRBD1 aligns across 9 bases. J gave up 6 bases and V 4 bases, and 10 bases lay outside the gene matches. This CDR3 is 14 amino acids long. Germline CDR1 DFQATT, CDR2 SNEGSKA (reference sequence). CDR3 residues: CSAIPRDRVFEQYF. The CDR3 DNA sequence: TGCAGTGCTATACCACGGGACAGGGTATTCGAGCAGTACTTC.

This clonotype was recorded many times. The chain uses TRBV5-1 and TRBJ2-3, with TRBD2 matching 11 bases. This CDR3 has 16 amino acids. The J segment lost 5 bases and the V segment lost 4 bases, leaving 9 bases of the junction unmatched. Germline assignment: CDR1 SGHRS and CDR2 YFSETQ. The CDR3 DNA reads TGCGCCAGCAGCCGACTAGCGGGGCGCGGAGAAGATACGCAGTATTTT. Translating it yields CASSRLAGRGEDTQYF.

This clonotype was counted ten times or more. The gene calls are TRBV4-1 and TRBJ1-5; D not certain. Germline loops: CDR1 MGHRA, CDR2 YSYEKL. Trimming left V 1 base short and J 4 bases short, with 11 bases between. The CDR3 is made up of 15 amino acids. CDR3 nucleotide sequence: TGCGCCAGCAGCCAAGGGCAGAAGTTAAATCAGCCCCAGCATTTT. Translated, it gives CASSQGQKLNQPQHF.

This clonotype has a handful of counts. The J gene is TRBJ1-1, the V gene TRBV28, with no clear D. Trimming removed 2 bases at V and 7 bases at J, with 5 bases between. The CDR3 covers 11 residues. In germline, CDR1 is MDHEN, CDR2 SYDVKM. The CDR3 DNA sequence: TGTGCCAGCAGTTTAAGGGATGAAGCTTTCTTT. This encodes CASSLRDEAFF.